This T cell receptor beta chain was sequenced during a study of human T cells and chemical hapten exposure. About the research overall: While the roughly 22-week study was under way, patients received diphenylcyclopropenone on the scalp every week.

Specified time point: patch test 2, 6 weeks after DPC sensitization. Treatment defined: therapeutic diphenylcyclopropenone sensitization with weekly scalp DPC. Whole blood, unfractionated, served as the material for total RNA extraction. This clonotype was found a few times. As yet, its antigen is unknown. General study points: The formation of large CDR3 similarity clusters by expanded TCRs significantly exceeded that of controls. In the PT1 data, expanded TCR counts showed a positive correlation with patch test score.

Using its own MiXCR run on the RACE reads, TCRdb lists one record per CDR3 protein. The sample holds about 54,000 distinct CDR3 sequences, around 9.5% seen once. Trimming removed 3 bases from V and 7 bases from J, with 15 bases in between. The germline gives CDR1 DFQATT, CDR2 SNEGSKA (reference sequence). The CDR3 is 13 residues long. This chain links TRBV20-1 with TRBJ2-5; perhaps TRBD2 as D (5 bases). This sequence was found in a woman in her fifties or sixties with alopecia areata. Some clones in this sample may be carry-over from other donors' samples. Sequenced material: whole blood, taken in connection with sensitization to the hapten diphenylcyclopropenone (DPC). The CDR3 coding sequence is TGCAGTGCTAGGCGACTGCAAGAGGGGACCCAGTACTTC. This codes for CSARRLQEGTQYF.